Following are 4 T cell receptor beta chains from one sample sequenced in a study of cytomegalovirus exposure and HLA in healthy donors. TCRdb keeps only in-frame clones here, not all; method: immunoSEQ multiplex PCR. The sample shows about 76,000 clones, around 94% of them seen only once. Sequenced input: PBMCs. These receptors were taken from a man aged 18 to 30 in good health and CMV-seropositive.

The rearrangement links TRBV4-1 to TRBJ1-1; D gene unclear. The CDR3 consists of 13 residues. In germline, CDR1 is MGHRA, CDR2 YSYEKL. V lost 1 base, J lost 11 bases, and 14 bases lay in between. CDR3: CASSQGAGTGAFF. The DNA for the CDR3 is TGCGCCAGCAGCCAAGGGGCGGGTACTGGGGCTTTCTTT.

This clone has just one count. The chain is built from TRBV19 and TRBJ2-2; D is unclear. The CDR3 is 13 amino acids. CDR1 is LNHDA, CDR2 SQIVND, per germline (reference sequence). V was shortened by 1 base and J by 6 bases, with 6 bases between the two germline ends. The CDR3 region is CASSIGPAGELFF. For the CDR3, the DNA is TGTGCCAGTAGTATAGGGCCAGCCGGGGAGCTGTTTTTT. Filled out from reference TRBV19 and TRBJ2-2, the complete variable domain reads DGGITQSPKYLFRKEGQNVTLSCEQNLNHDAMYWYRQDPGQGLRLIYYSQIVNDFQKGDIAEGYSVSREKKESFPLTVTSAQKNPTAFYLCASSIGPAGELFFGEGSRLTVL.

CDR3 residues: CASSQVAGWGEQFF. CDR3 bases: TGTGCCAGCAGCCAAGTCGCAGGGTGGGGTGAGCAGTTCTTC. The rearrangement links TRBV14 to TRBJ2-1; D may be TRBD1 (5 bases). Germline V lookup: CDR1 SGHDN, CDR2 FVKESK. Deletions cut 1 base from V and 9 bases from J, with 13 bases between. The CDR3 totals 14 residues.

CDR3 bases: TGTGCCAGCAGTCCCAACCCCCTAGCGGGAGGATACGAGCAGTACTTC. It codes for CASSPNPLAGGYEQYF. The chain carries TRBV27 and TRBJ2-7, with 11 bases that match TRBD2. Germline CDR1 is MNHEY and CDR2 is SMNVEV (reference sequence). There are 16 residues in the CDR3. Trimming removed 5 bases from V and 4 bases from J; junction bases left unmatched: 10.